The present T cell receptor beta chain was sequenced within a study of long-term antiretroviral therapy in people with HIV (dated 2022 in TCRdb). Broadly, across the study: The earliest samples were collected approximately a decade before the 2015 WHO recommendation for immediate ART, a period when ART was typically delayed until CD4 counts fell. A retrospective serial study tested whether changes in peripheral blood TRB repertoire composition and diversity were associated with ART initiation and durable HIV suppression. About 35% of the 30 participants with HIV were female. The cohort contributed 150 to 200 cryopreserved PBMC samples from 25 to 35 adults with confirmed HIV infection, collected serially over a mean of about six years (range 1-12). No cross-contamination during QIAcube processing turned up in test extractions that ran a monoclonal T-cell line alongside approximately 35 polyclonal samples. Beyond this particular receptor, the publication reports: ART initiation was associated with a significant increase in TRB diversity, but diversity stayed significantly below transplant donor controls even after long-term ART. Since PBMC availability was limited, sequencing covered only the TCR beta chain, with no alpha chain pairing. Narrower CDR3 length ranges were observed in HIV repertoires than in controls, and an antigen-experienced repertoire with only a slight naive shift after ART was suggested by the network structure. Inferences about post-ART repertoire changes are limited because no data were available on ART adherence, viral resistance or therapy changes. Because pre-ART samples had limited cell numbers, unsorted PBMC were profiled rather than sorted CD4+ and CD8+ T cells. The repertoire was dominated across all time points by expanded TRB clones identified before ART initiation, although this dominance was seen to fluctuate and to decrease in many PLHIV after ART. The samples span the years 2004 to 2017, and the ART regimens used at that time may not be as effective as current regimens.

The immunoSEQ hsTCRB v3.0 assay was used at survey level resolution to sequence the TRB variable region. TRB sequencing targeted a depth of about 40,000-50,000 T-cell genomes per sample. TRB libraries were pooled and sequenced on an Illumina MiSeq using a v3 150-cycle kit. Per the authors' processing: Repertoire analysis ran in R within a reproducible Nextflow workflow covering QC, data transformation and analysis. LymphoSeq2, an R package for exploring AIRR-Seq data, was used to implement the custom analyses. A handful of samples that yielded fewer than 5000 total TRB sequences were excluded, so that 200 or so HIV repertoires were analyzed. Among the 180 to 200 retained HIV repertoires, 59 were collected before ART initiation and over 120 were collected after ART initiation. Repertoires were downsampled to 5000 TRB nucleotide sequences, and summary statistics were averaged over 100 downsampling iterations. Only TRB sequences with CDR3 regions of at least seven amino acids were retained for analysis. Diversity was measured with a Shannon entropy-derived clonality score and the Gini coefficient. In the repertoire networks, any two of the top 5000 CDR3 amino acid sequences were linked whenever the two sequences differed by an edit distance of one. For TRB CDR3 amino acid sequences, GLIPH2 was used to predict antigen specificity groups and MHC restriction. To flag known associations with CMV, EBV, HIV or tissue antigens, CDR3 amino acid sequences were compared against VDJdb and McPAS-TCR. Pre-ART, post-ART and control groups were compared with Wilcoxon signed-rank tests and Holm-Bonferroni correction. The immuneACCESS repertoire file appears here via TCRdb, limited to in-frame rearrangements. These files lack a portion of the clones; in checked studies, under half of the deficit traces to unresolved V genes, and the cause of the others is not known. V and J calls and clone size are those listed in that table; D and trimming were worked out from the DNA. The sample yields approximately 21,000 clones; less than 95% were counted once. Clones ranked in the top ten supply 9.2% of the sample.

To be included, a participant needed at least one PBMC sample from before ART initiation plus at least two post-ART samples. Every participant with HIV received treatment in the United States of America. Before DNA extraction, cryopreserved samples of roughly 0.95-10 million PBMC were thawed and washed. At the time of the earliest PBMC sample, participants with HIV were aged between about 20 and 55 years. Per participant, PBMC samples came from 1-4 timepoints prior to ART initiation and 2-8 timepoints following ART initiation, for a median of 7 samples. Serial HIV viral load, CD4+ T-cell count, ART history and demographic data were obtained for every participant. Genomic DNA was extracted from unsorted PBMC with a Qiagen kit on a QIAcube, with processing performed in batches of 12 samples. For this chain, trimming is 6 bases at the V end and 0 bases at the J end, and the number of junction bases without a gene match is 8. The CDR3 goes from the cysteine to the phenylalanine over 15 residues. The only DNA kept is the CDR3, 45 bases in frame from the first base. Per the germline V gene, SGHTA is the CDR1 and FQGNSA is the CDR2.

As concerns this clone: Its antigen remains unidentified. Per-nucleotide qualities are absent, and no much larger clonotype sits a single base away.

This specimen was unsorted PBMCs, taken roughly 4.2 years before starting antiretroviral therapy. The rearrangement joined TRBV7-2 to TRBJ2-7, with 7 bases in between that match TRBD1. The source of this sequence is a woman aged 25 to 39 with HIV. In nucleotides, the sequence is TGTGCCAGCAGTCAAGGACAGGCCTCCTCCTACGAGCAGTACTTC. The resulting protein is CASSQGQASSYEQYF.